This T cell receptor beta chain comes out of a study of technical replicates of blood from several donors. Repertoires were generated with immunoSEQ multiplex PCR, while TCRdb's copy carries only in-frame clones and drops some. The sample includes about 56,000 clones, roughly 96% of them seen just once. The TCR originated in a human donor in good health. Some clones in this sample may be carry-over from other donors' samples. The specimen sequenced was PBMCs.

The CDR3 DNA sequence: TGTGCCAGCAGCCGCGCTGGGAGCTATGGCTACACCTTC. Translated, it gives CASSRAGSYGYTF. This chain links TRBV6-1 with TRBJ1-2; D not resolved. This CDR3 comprises 13 residues. Per germline, CDR1 MNHNS and CDR2 SASEGT. The V end lost 6 bases, the J end lost 4 bases, and 12 bases lay between the germline ends.